This TCR beta chain was recorded in a study of cytomegalovirus exposure and HLA in healthy donors. In the case of this clone: Its target is unknown.

Overall study findings and caveats: In a later analysis, HLA-associated TCR beta chains were more clonally expanded than equally common others. Analyses of presence/absence relied on an assumption of roughly uniform sequencing depth across donors.

These donors, healthy bone marrow donors, were studied. PCR involved 60 Vbeta and 13 Jbeta primers. The repertoire was sequenced with immunoSEQ multiplex PCR; TCRdb's copy has only in-frame clones and lacks some. The repertoire table contains 40,000 to 45,000 clones. The source is a young man in good health and CMV-seronegative. Specimen: PBMCs.

The CDR3 reads CASSFPAANYGYTF. The CDR3 DNA reads TGTGCCAGTAGCTTTCCCGCAGCTAACTATGGCTACACCTTC. The chain recombines TRBV19 with TRBJ1-2; D gene unclear. V lost 6 bases and J 0 bases, leaving 11 bases between the germline ends. This CDR3 is 14 amino acids long. Germline V CDR1 and CDR2: LNHDA, SQIVND (reference sequence).